This T cell receptor (beta chain) was sequenced in a study of T cell responses to AZD1222 COVID-19 vaccine. Profiling relied on immunoSEQ multiplex PCR, and the TCRdb table lists in-frame clones only, not all of them. The table lists more than 70,000 clones, 90% of them singletons. Per germline, CDR1 SGHDT and CDR2 YYEEEE. Trimming left V 4 bases short and J 5 bases short, with 15 bases between. This CDR3 has 14 amino acids. The J gene is TRBJ2-5, the V gene TRBV5-6; D is possibly TRBD1 or TRBD2 (5 bases each). The source was peripheral blood, collected 28 days after the second AZD1222 dose. The TCR sequence derives from an adult who received the AZD1222 COVID-19 vaccine. The CDR3 DNA sequence: TGTGCCAGCAGCATGACCGGGACCCTGGAGACCCAGTACTTC. Protein product: CASSMTGTLETQYF.